A selection of T cell receptor beta chains follows, all from one sample in a study of blood T cell repertoires in COVID-19. Using immunoSEQ multiplex PCR, the repertoire was profiled, and TCRdb retains in-frame clones only, with some absent. This table holds 150,000 to 200,000 clones, 80% to 90% found once. Sequencing was carried out using peripheral blood. All receptors derive from a man aged 55 to 70 with acute or convalescent COVID-19. Each CDR3 is given with its conserved first and last residue. The D gene is left open where the match is weak. Not all rows give a size; the values are once, few, many and, for expanded clones, a class.

j_call | d_call | clone_size | v_call | cdr3_aa | cdr3_nt
TRBJ1-2 | NA | NA | TRBV9 | CASSVDVESTGRGYTF | TGTGCCAGCAGCGTAGATGTGGAGAGTACAGGCAGAGGCTACACCTTC
TRBJ2-3 | NA | many | TRBV7-8 | CASSLLASDTQYF | TGTGCCAGCAGCTTACTAGCGTCAGATACGCAGTATTTT
TRBJ2-1 | NA | NA | TRBV27 | CATFKQGADYNEQFF | TGTGCCACCTTCAAACAAGGGGCTGACTACAATGAGCAGTTCTTC
TRBJ1-1 | NA | NA | TRBV19 | CASTLGRMNTEAFF | TGTGCCAGTACCCTAGGCAGAATGAACACTGAAGCTTTCTTT
TRBJ1-1 | NA | NA | TRBV5-1 | CASSPAPSGNTEAFF | TGCGCCAGCAGCCCAGCCCCTTCAGGGAACACTGAAGCTTTCTTT
TRBJ2-4 | NA | NA | TRBV29-1 | CSVEGAAKNIQYF | TGCAGCGTTGAGGGGGCAGCCAAAAACATTCAGTACTTC
TRBJ2-7 | NA | NA | TRBV5-1 | CASGAPGSKGYEQYF | TGCGCCAGCGGAGCACCGGGATCGAAGGGCTACGAGCAGTACTTC
TRBJ2-1 | TRBD2 | NA | TRBV7-3 | CASSFLVAGQNEQFF | TGTGCCAGCAGCTTTCTGGTAGCGGGCCAGAATGAGCAGTTCTTC
TRBJ2-7 | TRBD2 | NA | TRBV27 | CASSLSGNLGYEQYF | TGTGCCAGCAGTTTAAGCGGGAACCTGGGCTACGAGCAGTACTTC
TRBJ2-3 | NA | NA | TRBV11-2 | CASSLGAGPTTDTQYF | TGTGCCAGCAGCTTAGGAGCAGGTCCAACCACAGATACGCAGTATTTT
TRBJ2-7 | TRBD1 | NA | TRBV28 | CASGQGVYEQYF | TGTGCCAGCGGACAGGGTGTCTACGAGCAGTACTTC
TRBJ1-1 | NA | NA | TRBV6-5 | CASSYSSDTEAFF | TGTGCCAGCAGTTACTCATCGGACACTGAAGCTTTCTTT
TRBJ2-1 | TRBD2 | once | TRBV9 | CASTPRRETSYNEQFF | TGTGCCAGCACCCCCCGGCGGGAGACGTCCTACAATGAGCAGTTCTTC
TRBJ1-5 | TRBD1 | NA | TRBV7-6 | CASSRGTGFNQPQHF | TGTGCCAGCAGCCGTGGGACAGGGTTTAATCAGCCCCAGCATTTT
TRBJ2-3 | TRBD2 | NA | TRBV5-1 | CASNYGGQTSGTDTQYF | TGCGCCAGCAATTATGGGGGTCAGACTAGCGGCACAGATACGCAGTATTTT
TRBJ1-1 | NA | NA | TRBV7-7 | CASSLARGDEAFF | TGTGCCAGCAGCTTAGCGCGGGGGGACGAGGCTTTCTTT
TRBJ2-7 | NA | NA | TRBV11-2 | CASTSSYEQYF | TGTGCCAGCACATCCTCCTACGAGCAGTACTTC
TRBJ2-7 | NA | once | TRBV5-1 | CASSPGTAGPEEQYF | TGCGCCAGCAGCCCAGGGACAGCGGGCCCGGAAGAGCAGTACTTC
TRBJ2-3 | NA | NA | TRBV14 | CASRHLDQGSPTDTQYF | TGTGCCAGCAGACACCTAGACCAGGGAAGCCCCACAGATACGCAGTATTTT
TRBJ2-7 | NA | NA | TRBV25-1 | CASSLEHYEQYF | TGTGCCAGCAGTCTGGAGCACTACGAGCAGTACTTC
TRBJ1-4 | NA | NA | TRBV6-6 | CASRLSVPTNEKLFF | TGTGCCAGCAGACTTAGTGTACCAACTAATGAAAAACTGTTTTTT
TRBJ2-2 | NA | NA | TRBV5-1 | CASSLVQTNTGELFF | TGCGCCAGCAGCTTGGTACAGACGAACACCGGGGAGCTGTTTTTT
TRBJ2-1 | TRBD1 | NA | TRBV6-5 | CASSYSTGTGEQFF | TGTGCCAGCAGTTACTCGACAGGGACAGGTGAGCAGTTCTTC
TRBJ1-2 | TRBD1 | NA | TRBV14 | CASSLSDRGSRGYTF | TGTGCCAGCAGCCTATCGGACAGGGGGAGTCGGGGCTACACCTTC
TRBJ2-3 | NA | NA | TRBV7-3 | CASSSTSIKDTQYF | TGTGCCAGCAGCTCTACTAGTATCAAAGATACGCAGTATTTT
TRBJ1-4 | NA | NA | TRBV5-4 | CASSLGPTGNEKLFF | TGTGCCAGCAGCTTGGGACCTACAGGAAATGAAAAACTGTTTTTT
TRBJ2-5 | NA | NA | TRBV2 | CASSVAGTQETQYF | TGTGCCAGCAGTGTGGCCGGGACACAAGAGACCCAGTACTTC
TRBJ2-7 | NA | few | TRBV5-8 | CASSLDGGAPYEQYF | TGTGCCAGCAGCTTGGATGGTGGGGCCCCTTACGAGCAGTACTTC
TRBJ2-5 | TRBD2 | NA | TRBV4-1 | CASSQTTSGSVTQYF | TGCGCCAGCAGCCAAACGACTAGCGGGAGCGTGACCCAGTACTTC
TRBJ1-4 | NA | NA | TRBV6-1 | CASSEITGWEKLFF | TGTGCCAGCAGTGAAATAACAGGTTGGGAAAAACTGTTTTTT
TRBJ2-3 | NA | NA | TRBV7-3 | CASSSSGTRGLNTQYF | TGTGCCAGCAGCTCCTCCGGGACTCGCGGGCTCAATACGCAGTATTTT
TRBJ2-7 | TRBD1 | NA | TRBV7-8 | CASTHDRAWYEQYF | TGTGCCAGCACCCACGACAGGGCATGGTACGAGCAGTACTTC
TRBJ1-1 | NA | NA | TRBV19 | CASSISTGREDTEAFF | TGTGCCAGTAGTATATCGACAGGTCGGGAGGACACTGAAGCTTTCTTT
TRBJ2-1 | TRBD2 | NA | TRBV7-2 | CASSSRGLAGGEQFF | TGTGCCAGCAGCTCGAGGGGACTAGCGGGAGGTGAGCAGTTCTTC
TRBJ2-7 | NA | NA | TRBV28 | CASSLAGYEQYF | TGTGCCAGCAGTCTTGCAGGCTACGAGCAGTACTTC
TRBJ1-2 | TRBD1 | NA | TRBV7-2 | CASRPLPGQGYGYTF | TGTGCCAGCAGGCCACTGCCGGGACAGGGGTATGGCTACACCTTC
TRBJ2-1 | NA | NA | TRBV6-6 | CASSQDQGYYNEQFF | TGTGCCAGCAGTCAGGACCAGGGGTACTACAATGAGCAGTTCTTC
TRBJ1-2 | NA | NA | TRBV6-2/TRBV6-3 | CASSIQGFGYTF | TGTGCCAGCAGTATACAGGGTTTTGGCTACACCTTC
TRBJ1-2 | TRBD1 | once | TRBV10-2 | CASRSGGAGYTF | TGCGCCAGCAGATCAGGGGGAGCGGGCTACACCTTC
TRBJ2-2 | TRBD2 | NA | TRBV2 | CASSDINGRKTGELFF | TGTGCCAGCAGTGATATAAACGGGAGGAAAACCGGGGAGCTGTTTTTT
TRBJ2-6 | TRBD1 | NA | TRBV30 | CAWSVLFGQGSPSGANVLTF | TGTGCCTGGAGTGTACTCTTCGGACAGGGCAGCCCATCTGGGGCCAACGTCCTGACTTTC
TRBJ1-3 | NA | NA | TRBV7-9 | CASSPLGNTIYF | TGTGCCAGCAGCCCTCTAGGAAACACCATATATTTT
TRBJ1-2 | NA | NA | TRBV24-1 | CATSDSSTHRGGANYGYTF | TGTGCCACCAGTGATTCATCGACTCACCGGGGAGGTGCTAACTATGGCTACACCTTC
TRBJ1-4 | TRBD1 | NA | TRBV4-1 | CASSQAGTGNEKLFF | TGCGCCAGCAGCCAGGCCGGGACAGGGAATGAAAAACTGTTTTTT
TRBJ1-5 | NA | NA | TRBV30 | CAWSVESGNQPQHF | TGTGCCTGGAGTGTAGAGTCGGGTAATCAGCCCCAGCATTTT
TRBJ2-6 | NA | once | TRBV28 | CASRVQGYQSGANVLTF | TGTGCCAGCAGAGTTCAGGGGTATCAATCTGGGGCCAACGTCCTGACTTTC
TRBJ2-5 | TRBD2 | NA | TRBV14 | CASSHGLAGVETQYF | TGTGCCAGCAGCCACGGACTAGCGGGAGTTGAGACCCAGTACTTC
TRBJ1-5 | NA | NA | TRBV28 | CASRRGTYSNQPQHF | TGTGCCAGCAGAAGGGGGACATATAGCAATCAGCCCCAGCATTTT
TRBJ1-1 | NA | NA | TRBV7-9 | CASRADLGAFF | TGTGCCAGCAGGGCTGATCTAGGAGCTTTCTTT
TRBJ1-2 | TRBD1 | NA | TRBV14 | CASSQRQGRGGYTF | TGTGCCAGCAGTCAACGACAGGGGCGCGGGGGCTACACCTTC
TRBJ2-7 | NA | NA | TRBV6-2/TRBV6-3 | CASSYFSGGTYEQHF | TGTGCCAGCAGTTACTTCAGTGGGGGCACCTACGAGCAGCACTTC
TRBJ2-3 | NA | NA | TRBV7-9 | CASTIQGQAQYF | TGTGCCAGCACCATCCAGGGTCAGGCGCAGTATTTT
TRBJ2-5 | TRBD2 | NA | TRBV5-1 | CASSPDGTSYFQTQYF | TGCGCCAGCAGCCCGGACGGGACTAGCTATTTTCAGACCCAGTACTTC
TRBJ1-2 | TRBD1 | NA | TRBV5-1 | CASKTGANPNYGYTF | TGCGCCAGTAAGACAGGGGCAAACCCAAACTATGGCTACACCTTC
TRBJ1-5 | NA | few | TRBV15 | CATSRGRNQPQHF | TGTGCCACCAGCAGGGGCAGGAATCAGCCCCAGCATTTT
TRBJ1-2 | NA | NA | TRBV19 | CASNSQAGYTF | TGTGCCAGTAATTCACAGGCCGGCTACACCTTC
TRBJ1-2 | TRBD1 | few | TRBV19 | CASIRQGKRYGYTF | TGTGCCAGTATTCGACAGGGTAAACGCTATGGCTACACCTTC
TRBJ1-4 | TRBD1 | NA | TRBV18 | CASSTGQGNELFF | TGTGCCAGCTCAACGGGACAGGGTAATGAACTGTTTTTT